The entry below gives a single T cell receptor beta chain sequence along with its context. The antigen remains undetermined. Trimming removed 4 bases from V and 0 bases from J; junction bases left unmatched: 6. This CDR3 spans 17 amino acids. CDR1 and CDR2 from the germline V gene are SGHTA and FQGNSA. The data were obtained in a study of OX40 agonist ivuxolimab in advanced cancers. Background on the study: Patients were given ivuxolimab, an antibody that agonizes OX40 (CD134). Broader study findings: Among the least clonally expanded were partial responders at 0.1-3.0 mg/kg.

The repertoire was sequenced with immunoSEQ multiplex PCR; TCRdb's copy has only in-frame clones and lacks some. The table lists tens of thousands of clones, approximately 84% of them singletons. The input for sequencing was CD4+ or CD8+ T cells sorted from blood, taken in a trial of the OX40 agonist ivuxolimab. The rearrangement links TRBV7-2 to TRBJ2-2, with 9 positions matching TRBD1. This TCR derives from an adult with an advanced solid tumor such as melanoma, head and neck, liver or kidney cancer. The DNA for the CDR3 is TGTGCCAGCAGCTCAACCCGGACAGGGGCGAACACCGGGGAGCTGTTTTTT. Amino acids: CASSSTRTGANTGELFF.